Shown below are 23 T cell receptor beta chains from a single sample sequenced in a study of cytomegalovirus exposure and HLA in healthy donors. Amplification used 60 Vbeta primers and 13 Jbeta primers. The protocol was immunoSEQ multiplex PCR, while the TCRdb copy is restricted to in-frame clones and leaves out a portion. The repertoire holds under 150,000 clones, with 55% to 75% as singletons. Sequenced input: PBMCs. The receptors originated from a human donor in good health.

The chain combines TRBV7-2 with TRBJ2-2; 10 nucleotides line up with TRBD2. V shed 1 base, J shed 5 bases, and the junction held 7 bases outside the gene matches. CDR1 and CDR2 (germline): SGHTA, FQGNSA. The CDR3 runs 17 residues. Written as DNA, the CDR3 is TGTGCCAGCAGCTTAGTCGTCCTAGCGGGAGAAACCGGGGAGCTGTTTTTT. This gives the protein CASSLVVLAGETGELFF.

The chain carries TRBV29-1 and TRBJ2-5, with 11 bases aligning to TRBD2. This CDR3 has 15 residues. Germline V gene sequence: CDR1 SQVTM, CDR2 ANQGSEA. V lost 4 bases, J lost 7 bases, and 11 bases stayed unmatched. The CDR3 DNA is TGCAGCGTTGTGGCTAGCGGGAGGAAGCTTGGGACCCAGTACTTC. Protein: CSVVASGRKLGTQYF.

This sequence joins TRBV5-4 and TRBJ1-2; D may be TRBD1 (6 bases). The CDR3 totals 16 residues. Germline V lookup: CDR1 SGHNT, CDR2 YYREEE (reference sequence). Trimming removed 0 bases at V and 4 bases at J, with 16 bases between. CDR3 nucleotides: TGTGCCAGCAGCTTGGTTGGTAGAAGGGACACCTATGGCTACACCTTC. This encodes CASSLVGRRDTYGYTF.

V is TRBV19 and J is TRBJ1-1; no reliable D call. Trimming removed 5 bases at V and 1 base at J, with 11 bases between. The CDR3 runs 14 residues. Germline V CDR1 and CDR2: LNHDA, SQIVND (reference sequence). The CDR3 region is CASSYPTPNTEAFF. The CDR3 DNA follows: TGTGCCAGTAGTTACCCGACACCGAACACTGAAGCTTTCTTT.

In the case of this clone: Germline and junction disagree at one end, which may indicate a read error. The chain has TRBV7-9 and TRBJ1-3, with a tentative D call TRBD1 (5 bases). The CDR3 totals 17 residues. Per germline, CDR1 SEHNR and CDR2 FQNEAQ (reference sequence). The CDR3 reads CSSYHLDQDISGNTIYF. The CDR3, as DNA: TGTTCCAGCTACCATTTAGATCAGGACATCTCTGGAAACACCATATATTTT.

This clone appeared a few times. This chain links TRBV29-1 with TRBJ2-7; TRBD1 aligns across 7 bases. The germline gives CDR1 SQVTM, CDR2 ANQGSEA. J gave up 4 bases and V 4 bases, and 13 bases lay outside the gene matches. This CDR3 has 15 amino acids. The DNA for the CDR3 is TGCAGCGTTGTGGGGGAAGGGGGCGTTAAGTACGAGCAGTACTTC. It translates to CSVVGEGGVKYEQYF.

Turning to this clone: The identical CDR3 is also encoded by other nucleotide sequences in the sample. The chain joins TRBV28 to TRBJ2-7; 9 positions match TRBD2. Germline V CDR1 and CDR2: MDHEN, SYDVKM. The CDR3 runs to 16 residues. Trimming cost V 1 base and J 4 bases; bases outside gene matches: 8. DNA for the CDR3: TGTGCCAGCAGTTTATTTGGGCTAGCGGGAAGGTACGAGCAGTACTTC. As protein: CASSLFGLAGRYEQYF.

The chain combines TRBV7-9 with TRBJ2-1; perhaps TRBD2 as D (5 bases). The CDR3 sequence is 14 residues long. V lost 5 bases and J lost 10, with 18 bases in between. Per the germline V gene, CDR1 is SEHNR and CDR2 is FQNEAQ (reference sequence). This CDR3 reads CASSPRGIAREQFF. The DNA for the CDR3 is TGTGCCAGCAGCCCTAGAGGGATAGCGAGAGAGCAGTTCTTC.

As regards this clone: A read error may produce the germline difference seen at one junction end. V usage is TRBV7-2 and J usage is TRBJ2-1; TRBD2 is a possible D gene (6 bases). CDR1 and CDR2 from the germline V gene are SGHTA and FQGNSA. The CDR3 spans 14 residues. The CDR3 protein is CASSLFYEGTPFLF. Written as DNA, the CDR3 is TGTGCCAGCAGCTTATTTTACGAGGGGACTCCTTTCCTCTTC.

This clone has only a few counts. This rearrangement joins TRBV7-2 to TRBJ2-3; the match to TRBD2 covers 7 bases. The V and J ends lost 4 bases and 6 bases, in that order; junction bases with no gene match: 10. This CDR3 has 15 amino acids. The germline gives CDR1 SGHTA, CDR2 FQGNSA. The CDR3 DNA reads as TGTGCCAGCAGCTCCAGGACTAGAGTAGGCGATACGCAGTATTTT. Translating it yields CASSSRTRVGDTQYF.

A few counts support this clone. This chain uses TRBV6-5 with TRBJ1-1, with 7 bases that match TRBD1. Per the germline V gene, CDR1 is MNHEY and CDR2 is SVGAGI. V was pared by 6 bases and J by 0 bases, with 7 bases of the junction left unmatched. The CDR3 contains 15 residues. Here the CDR3 DNA reads TGTGCCAGCAGCTTGGGGACAGCCATGAACACTGAAGCTTTCTTT. Translation gives CASSLGTAMNTEAFF.

The V call is TRBV2, the J call TRBJ2-5; the match to TRBD2 covers 11 bases. Germline V gives CDR1 SNHLY, CDR2 FYNNEI. With V trimmed by 3 bases and J by 5 bases, 8 bases remained unmatched. This CDR3 is 16 amino acids long. The CDR3 spells CASSDGTSGPHETQYF. In DNA form, the CDR3 reads TGTGCCAGCAGTGATGGGACTAGCGGACCTCATGAGACCCAGTACTTC. The complete variable domain, with remaining parts taken from reference TRBV2 and TRBJ2-5, reads EPEVTQTPSHQVTQMGQEVILRCVPISNHLYFYWYRQILGQKVEFLVSFYNNEISEKSEIFDDQFSVERPDGSNFTLKIRSTKLEDSAMYFCASSDGTSGPHETQYFGPGTRLLVL.

There are a few counts of this clone. The chain links TRBV10-3 to TRBJ2-2; the match to TRBD1 covers 7 bases. This CDR3 has 15 amino acids. V shed 6 bases and J 1 base; nucleotides not matched to a gene: 5. Germline CDR1 reads ENHRY; CDR2 reads SYGVKD. The CDR3 DNA reads as TGTGCCATCAGGGGACAGAGAGAGAACACCGGGGAGCTGTTTTTT. This encodes CAIRGQRENTGELFF.

J is TRBJ2-1 and V is TRBV4-1, with D perhaps TRBD2 (6 bases). The CDR3 has 21 amino acids. The V gene's germline CDR1 is MGHRA and CDR2 YSYEKL. The ends were cut back, 0 bases at V and 0 bases at J, with 24 bases in the middle. The chain's CDR3 is CASSQDFGVADGWSSYNEQFF. The CDR3 bases are TGCGCCAGCAGCCAAGATTTTGGGGTAGCGGATGGATGGAGCTCCTACAATGAGCAGTTCTTC.

The J gene is TRBJ1-5, the V gene TRBV27, with D tentatively TRBD1 (6 bases). The length of the CDR3 is 14 residues. CDR1 is MNHEY, CDR2 SMNVEV, per germline (reference sequence). V was pared by 5 bases and J by 8 bases, with 16 bases between. In DNA, the CDR3 is TGTGCCAGCAGTGCCCAGGGGATGGGGGAGCCCCAGCATTTT. It yields the protein CASSAQGMGEPQHF.

The rearrangement links TRBV15 to TRBJ2-3; TRBD2 agrees at 10 bases. The germline V gene encodes CDR1 LNHNV and CDR2 YYDKDF (reference sequence). This CDR3 is 16 amino acids long. Losses at the gene ends were 1 base for V and 5 bases for J; bases not matched to a gene: 6. The CDR3 nucleotides read TGTGCCACCAGCAGAGGGAGGACTAGCGGAGAAGATACGCAGTATTTT. Its translation: CATSRGRTSGEDTQYF.

The chain links TRBV19 to TRBJ2-7, with 10 bases that match TRBD2. V shed 7 bases, J shed 2 bases, and the junction held 17 bases outside the gene matches. The CDR3 sequence is 18 residues long. CDR1 and CDR2 from the germline V gene are LNHDA and SQIVND (reference sequence). CDR3 in DNA: TGTGCCAGTACCCAAACCGGTGCTAGCGGGGGTCGGCCCTACGAGCAGTACTTC. Its protein is CASTQTGASGGRPYEQYF.

This clone has just one count. This chain connects TRBV6-5 to TRBJ1-5; D remains unclear. The CDR3 extends over 12 amino acids. Trimming cost V 5 bases and J 7 bases, with 9 bases left between them. Germline V gene sequence: CDR1 MNHEY, CDR2 SVGAGI. CDR3 loop: CASSQLGQPQHF. CDR3 coding DNA: TGTGCCAGCAGTCAACTCGGGCAGCCCCAGCATTTT.

The chain joins TRBV7-9 to TRBJ2-7, with 11 bases aligning to TRBD2. Trimming cost V 0 bases and J 3 bases; bases outside gene matches: 1. The CDR3 spans 15 residues. CDR1 is SEHNR, CDR2 FQNEAQ, per germline (reference sequence). CDR3 coding DNA: TGTGCCAGCAGCTTAGCGGGACTAGCGGACTACGAGCAGTACTTC. Translation gives CASSLAGLADYEQYF.

The J gene is TRBJ2-7, the V gene TRBV7-9, with TRBD2 identical over 10 bases. This CDR3 contains 16 residues. Unmatched junction bases numbered 4, after V lost 0 bases and J lost 2 bases. Germline CDR1 is SEHNR and CDR2 is FQNEAQ (reference sequence). The CDR3 coding sequence is TGTGCCAGCAGCTTAGCAGTGGGGACTAGCGCCTACGAGCAGTACTTC. Translation gives CASSLAVGTSAYEQYF.

In its sample, this clone was seen a few times. The V and J genes are TRBV5-6 and TRBJ1-2; 9 bases fit TRBD1. Germline V lookup: CDR1 SGHDT, CDR2 YYEEEE. V lost 5 bases to trimming and J lost 3 bases; unmatched junction nucleotides: 14. The CDR3 is made up of 17 amino acids. The CDR3 region has the DNA TGTGCCAGCAGGTCTCTAACAGGGGGCCTATCATACTATGGCTACACCTTC. It specifies CASRSLTGGLSYYGYTF.

V gene TRBV2 combines with J gene TRBJ1-3; D gene unclear. Germline V gene lookup returns CDR1 SNHLY and CDR2 FYNNEI. This CDR3 spans 13 amino acids. The V and J ends lost 6 bases and 3 bases respectively, with 9 bases between them. The CDR3 sequence is CASSEPRGNTIYF. The DNA for the CDR3 is TGTGCCAGCAGCGAGCCCCGTGGAAACACCATATATTTT.

The CDR3 sequence is CASSHVVRGYKNIQYF. DNA for the CDR3: TGTGCCAGCAGCCACGTAGTTAGGGGATACAAAAACATTCAGTACTTC. The chain combines TRBV11-2 with TRBJ2-4, with a weak D call TRBD1 (5 bases). Germline CDR1 reads SGHAT; CDR2 reads FQNNGV. The CDR3 extends over 16 amino acids. V was clipped by 5 bases and J by 3 bases, with 17 bases between them. The full variable domain, in which reference TRBV11-2 and TRBJ2-4 provide the parts outside the CDR3, is EAGVAQSPRYKIIEKRQSVAFWCNPISGHATLYWYQQILGQGPKLLIQFQNNGVVDDSQLPKDRFSAERLKGVDSTLKIQPAKLEDSAVYLCASSHVVRGYKNIQYFGAGTRLSVL.